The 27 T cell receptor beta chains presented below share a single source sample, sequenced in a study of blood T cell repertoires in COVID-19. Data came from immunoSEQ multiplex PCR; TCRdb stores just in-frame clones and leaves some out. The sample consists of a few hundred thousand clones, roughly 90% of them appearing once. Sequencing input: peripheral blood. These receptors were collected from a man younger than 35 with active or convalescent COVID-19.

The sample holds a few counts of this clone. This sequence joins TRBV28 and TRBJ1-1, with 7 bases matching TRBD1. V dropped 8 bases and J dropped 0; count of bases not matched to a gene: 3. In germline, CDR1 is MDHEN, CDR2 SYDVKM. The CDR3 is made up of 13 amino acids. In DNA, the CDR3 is TGTGCCAGCCGACAGGGAATGAACACTGAAGCTTTCTTT. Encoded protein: CASRQGMNTEAFF.

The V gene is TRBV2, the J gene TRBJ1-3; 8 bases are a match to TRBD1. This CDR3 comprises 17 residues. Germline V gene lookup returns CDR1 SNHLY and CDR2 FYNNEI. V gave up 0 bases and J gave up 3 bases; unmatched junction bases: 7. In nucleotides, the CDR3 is TGTGCCAGCAGTGAAGCGGGAGCAGGGGGCAGTGGAAACACCATATATTTT. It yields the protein CASSEAGAGGSGNTIYF.

The CDR3 loop reads CASSQDVRQETGELFF. Here the CDR3 DNA reads TGTGCCAGCAGCCAAGATGTGCGACAGGAAACCGGGGAGCTGTTTTTT. V is TRBV3-1 (or the pseudogene TRBV3-2) and J is TRBJ2-2, with D perhaps TRBD1 (6 bases). V was clipped by 0 bases and J by 5 bases, with 13 bases between them. This CDR3 comprises 16 residues. The germline V gene has CDR1 LGHDT and CDR2 YNNKEL (reference sequence).

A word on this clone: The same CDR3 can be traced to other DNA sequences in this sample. CDR3 coding DNA: TGTGCCAGTAGTATTCTCAGGAACACTGAAGCTTTCTTT. Amino acid sequence: CASSILRNTEAFF. The rearrangement uses TRBV19 and TRBJ1-1; D ambiguous. Trimming left V 3 bases short and J 1 base short, with 6 bases between. The CDR3 length is 13 residues. CDR1 LNHDA and CDR2 SQIVND come from the germline V gene (reference sequence).

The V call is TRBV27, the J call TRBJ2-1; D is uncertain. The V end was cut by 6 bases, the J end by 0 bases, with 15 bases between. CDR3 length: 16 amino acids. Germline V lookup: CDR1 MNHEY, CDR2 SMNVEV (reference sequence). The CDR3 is CASSPNSLSSYNEQFF. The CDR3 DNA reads TGTGCCAGCAGCCCAAATAGCCTGAGCTCCTACAATGAGCAGTTCTTC.

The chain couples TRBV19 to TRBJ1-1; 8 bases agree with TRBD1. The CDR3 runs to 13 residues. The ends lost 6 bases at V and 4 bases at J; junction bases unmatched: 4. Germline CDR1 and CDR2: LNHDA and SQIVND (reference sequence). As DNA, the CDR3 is TGTGCCAGTAGGACCAGGGGGCCCACTGAAGCTTTCTTT. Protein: CASRTRGPTEAFF.

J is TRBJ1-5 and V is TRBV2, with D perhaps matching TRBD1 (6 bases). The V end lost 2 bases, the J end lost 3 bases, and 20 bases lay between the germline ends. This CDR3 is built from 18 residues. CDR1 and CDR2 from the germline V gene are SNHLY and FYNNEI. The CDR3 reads CASSERAAGAGHNQPQHF. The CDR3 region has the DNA TGTGCCAGCAGTGAAAGGGCTGCGGGGGCGGGGCACAATCAGCCCCAGCATTTT.

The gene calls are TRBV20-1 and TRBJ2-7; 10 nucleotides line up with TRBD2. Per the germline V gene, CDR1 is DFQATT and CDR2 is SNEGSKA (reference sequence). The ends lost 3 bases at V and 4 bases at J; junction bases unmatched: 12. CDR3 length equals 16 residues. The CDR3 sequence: CSASKSLAGVLYEQYF. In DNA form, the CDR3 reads TGCAGTGCTAGTAAATCGCTAGCGGGAGTACTGTACGAGCAGTACTTC.

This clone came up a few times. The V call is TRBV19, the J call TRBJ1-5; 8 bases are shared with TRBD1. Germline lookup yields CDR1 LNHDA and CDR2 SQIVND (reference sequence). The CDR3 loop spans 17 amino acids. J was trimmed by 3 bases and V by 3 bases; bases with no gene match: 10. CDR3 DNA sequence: TGTGCCAGTAGTATTCGCGCCGGACAGGGTGACAATCAGCCCCAGCATTTT. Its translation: CASSIRAGQGDNQPQHF.

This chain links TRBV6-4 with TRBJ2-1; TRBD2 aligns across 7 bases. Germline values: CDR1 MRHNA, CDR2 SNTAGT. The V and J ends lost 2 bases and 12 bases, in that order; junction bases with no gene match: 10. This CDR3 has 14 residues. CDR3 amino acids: CASSDGEGRGGQFF. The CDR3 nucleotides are TGTGCCAGCAGTGACGGGGAAGGGCGCGGGGGGCAGTTCTTC.

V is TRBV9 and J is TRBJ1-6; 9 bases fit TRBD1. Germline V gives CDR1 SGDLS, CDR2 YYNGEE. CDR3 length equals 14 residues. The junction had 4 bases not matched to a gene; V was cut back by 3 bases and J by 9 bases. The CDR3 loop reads CASSETGGSSPLHF. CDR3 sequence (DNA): TGTGCCAGCAGCGAGACAGGGGGTAGTTCACCCCTCCACTTT.

This CDR3 is CASSQGSGPAYEQYF. The CDR3 DNA is TGTGCCAGCAGCCAAGGTAGCGGACCAGCCTACGAGCAGTACTTC. This chain uses TRBV4-2 with TRBJ2-7; D might be TRBD2 (6 bases). V was clipped by 1 base and J by 2 bases, with 12 bases between them. CDR3 length: 15 amino acids. Per the germline V gene, CDR1 is LGHNA and CDR2 is YNFKEQ.

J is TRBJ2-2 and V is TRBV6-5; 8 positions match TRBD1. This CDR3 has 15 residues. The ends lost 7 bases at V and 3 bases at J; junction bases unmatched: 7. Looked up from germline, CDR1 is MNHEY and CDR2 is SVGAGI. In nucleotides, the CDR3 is TGTGCCAGCAAAATCGACAGGGGAGACACCGGGGAGCTGTTTTTT. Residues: CASKIDRGDTGELFF.

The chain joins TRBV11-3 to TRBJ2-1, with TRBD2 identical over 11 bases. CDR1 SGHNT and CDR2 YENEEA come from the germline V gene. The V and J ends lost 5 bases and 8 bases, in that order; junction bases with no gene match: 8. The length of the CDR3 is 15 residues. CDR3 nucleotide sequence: TGTGCCAGCAGCCCCCGGGATAGCGGGAGGGATGAGCAGTTCTTC. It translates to CASSPRDSGRDEQFF.

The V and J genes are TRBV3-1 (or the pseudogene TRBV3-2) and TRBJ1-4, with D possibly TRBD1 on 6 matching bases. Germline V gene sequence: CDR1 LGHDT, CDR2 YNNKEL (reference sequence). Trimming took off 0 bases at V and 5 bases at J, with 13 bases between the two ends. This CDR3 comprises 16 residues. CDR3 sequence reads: CASSQDTGGGNEKLFF. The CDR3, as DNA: TGTGCCAGCAGCCAAGATACGGGGGGCGGGAATGAAAAACTGTTTTTT.

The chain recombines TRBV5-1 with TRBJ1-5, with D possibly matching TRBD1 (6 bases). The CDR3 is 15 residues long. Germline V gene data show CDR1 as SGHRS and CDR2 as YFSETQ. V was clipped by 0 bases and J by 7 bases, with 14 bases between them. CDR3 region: CASSLDGGTKQPQHF. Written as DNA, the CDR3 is TGCGCCAGCAGCTTGGACGGGGGGACAAAGCAGCCCCAGCATTTT.

The CDR3 nucleotides read TGTGCCAGCAGTGAAGGGAGAGGGATGGGGACTGAAGCTTTCTTT. It codes for CASSEGRGMGTEAFF. The chain joins TRBV2 to TRBJ1-1; D not certain. Germline V gene data show CDR1 as SNHLY and CDR2 as FYNNEI. V gave up 1 base and J gave up 5 bases, with 14 bases separating them. The CDR3 is 15 residues long.

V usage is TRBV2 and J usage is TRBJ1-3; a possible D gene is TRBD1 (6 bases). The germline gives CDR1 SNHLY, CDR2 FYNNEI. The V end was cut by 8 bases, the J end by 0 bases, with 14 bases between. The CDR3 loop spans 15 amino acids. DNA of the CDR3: TGTGCCAGCGGAGGCCCAGGGGCCTCTGGAAACACCATATATTTT. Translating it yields CASGGPGASGNTIYF.

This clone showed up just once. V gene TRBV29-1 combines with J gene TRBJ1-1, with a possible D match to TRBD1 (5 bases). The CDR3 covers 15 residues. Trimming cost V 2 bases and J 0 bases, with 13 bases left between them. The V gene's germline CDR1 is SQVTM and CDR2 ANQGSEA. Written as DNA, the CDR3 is TGCAGCGTTGAAAGCGACAGATCTATGAACACTGAAGCTTTCTTT. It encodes CSVESDRSMNTEAFF.

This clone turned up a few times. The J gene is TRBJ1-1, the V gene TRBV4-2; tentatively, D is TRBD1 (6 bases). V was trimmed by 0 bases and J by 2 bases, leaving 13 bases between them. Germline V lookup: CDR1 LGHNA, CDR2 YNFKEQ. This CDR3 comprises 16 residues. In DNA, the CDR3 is TGTGCCAGCAGCCAAGAATGGGGGCGGAGCAACACTGAAGCTTTCTTT. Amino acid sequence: CASSQEWGRSNTEAFF.

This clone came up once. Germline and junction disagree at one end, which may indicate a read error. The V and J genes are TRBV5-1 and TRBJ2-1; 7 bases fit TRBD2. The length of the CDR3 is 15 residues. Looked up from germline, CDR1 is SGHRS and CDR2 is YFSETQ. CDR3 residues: CASGFGGGPSGEQFF. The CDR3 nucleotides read TGCGCCAGCGGCTTTGGGGGAGGGCCTTCGGGTGAGCAGTTCTTC.

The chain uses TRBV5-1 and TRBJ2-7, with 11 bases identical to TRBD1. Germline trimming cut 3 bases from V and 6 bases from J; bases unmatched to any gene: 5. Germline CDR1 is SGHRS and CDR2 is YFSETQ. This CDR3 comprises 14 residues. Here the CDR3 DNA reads TGCGCCAGCAGCTCCGGACAGGGGGCCTCCGAGCAGTACTTC. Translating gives CASSSGQGASEQYF.

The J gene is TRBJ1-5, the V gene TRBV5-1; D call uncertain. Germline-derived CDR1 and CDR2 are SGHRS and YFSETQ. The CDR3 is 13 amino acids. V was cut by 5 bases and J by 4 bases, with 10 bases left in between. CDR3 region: CASSDTGNQPQHF. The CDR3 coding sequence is TGCGCCAGCAGTGACACGGGGAATCAGCCCCAGCATTTT.

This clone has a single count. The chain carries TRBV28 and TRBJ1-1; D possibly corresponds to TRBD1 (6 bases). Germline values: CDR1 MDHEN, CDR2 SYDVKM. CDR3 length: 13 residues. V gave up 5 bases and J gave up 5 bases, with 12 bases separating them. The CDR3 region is CASSDSGVTEAFF. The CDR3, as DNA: TGTGCCAGCAGTGACTCAGGGGTTACTGAAGCTTTCTTT.

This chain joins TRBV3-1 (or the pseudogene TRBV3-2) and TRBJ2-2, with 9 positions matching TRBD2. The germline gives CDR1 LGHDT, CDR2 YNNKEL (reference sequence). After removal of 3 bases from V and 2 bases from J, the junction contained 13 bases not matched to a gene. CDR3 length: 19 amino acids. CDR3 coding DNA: TGTGCCAGCAGCCAGAACGTACCAGCGGGGGGTCTCAACACCGGGGAGCTGTTTTTT. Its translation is CASSQNVPAGGLNTGELFF.

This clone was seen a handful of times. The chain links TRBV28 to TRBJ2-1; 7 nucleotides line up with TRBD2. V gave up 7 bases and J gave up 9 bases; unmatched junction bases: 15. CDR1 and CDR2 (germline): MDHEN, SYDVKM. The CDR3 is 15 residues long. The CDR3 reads CASTRSAGVGSEQFF. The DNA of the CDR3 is TGTGCCAGCACACGGTCCGCGGGAGTGGGGAGTGAGCAGTTCTTC.

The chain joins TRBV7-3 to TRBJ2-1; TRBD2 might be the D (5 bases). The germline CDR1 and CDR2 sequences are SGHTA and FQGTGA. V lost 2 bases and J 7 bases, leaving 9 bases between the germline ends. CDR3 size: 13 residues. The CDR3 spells CASSLYTGNEQFF. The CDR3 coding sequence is TGTGCCAGCAGCTTATATACGGGGAATGAGCAGTTCTTC.